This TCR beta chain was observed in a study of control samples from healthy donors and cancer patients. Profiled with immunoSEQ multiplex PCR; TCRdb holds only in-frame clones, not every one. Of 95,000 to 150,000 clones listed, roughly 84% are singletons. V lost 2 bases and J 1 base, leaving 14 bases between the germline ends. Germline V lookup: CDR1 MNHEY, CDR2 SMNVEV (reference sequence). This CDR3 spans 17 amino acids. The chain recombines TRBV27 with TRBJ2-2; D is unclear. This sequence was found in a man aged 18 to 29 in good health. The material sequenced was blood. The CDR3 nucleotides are TGTGCCAGCAGTTTAAGGTCCGGACGGAAGAACACCGGGGAGCTGTTTTTT. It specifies CASSLRSGRKNTGELFF.